This section outlines one TCR beta chain sequence together with its context. Its binding antigen is unknown. The input lacks base qualities; no much larger clone sits a single base away. The sample comes from a study of cytomegalovirus exposure and HLA in healthy donors (dated by TCRdb to about 2017). With respect to the entire study: An earlier analysis of approximately 640 of the donors reported more than 250 Gb of sequence data and 100 million to 130 million unique TCR beta sequences from about 179 million T cells. Approximately 310 gigabases of sequencing data and around 90 million unique TCR sequences made up an early release that covered approximately 650 HLA-typed donors. Of the approximately 400 genotyped donors, 75% to 85% were placed in the genetic ancestry cluster associated with self-reported Caucasian donors. The study aimed to test whether cataloging public T cell receptors could reveal signatures of past pathogen exposure. The T cell repertoires of 666 subjects were profiled by immunosequencing and related to cytomegalovirus serostatus. Along with the approximately 700-subject first cohort, a separate validation cohort of over a hundred different subjects was used. To predict cytomegalovirus infection status, the study combined high-throughput TCR immunosequencing, statistical association of individual TCRs with disease status, and machine learning. In a later analysis, previously published TCR beta repertoires from fewer than 750 donors were re-analyzed and high-resolution HLA genotyping was added so that TCR occurrence patterns could be studied. The later analysis used no new phenotypic data to find candidate immune exposures, relying instead on TCR beta sequences and their occurrence across donors. An earlier analysis of approximately 580 of the donors used high-throughput TCR beta sequencing to judge whether each TCR beta V gene segment behaved as functional or pseudogenic. Donor age, sex, ethnicity and CMV serostatus were compiled alongside the repertoire data. In a later genetic analysis, genome-wide SNP genotypes for about 55% of the 666 donors were used, and that subset was treated as a discovery cohort. Every repertoire in the discovery cohort had been generated on one and the same sequencing platform. Class I and class II HLA loci were covered by the typing at four-digit resolution. Typing coverage varied by locus: roughly 620-640 donors for A, B, C, DRB1 and DQB1; more than 500 for DQA1; approximately 570 for DPA1; roughly 470 for DPB1. Five DR-DQ haplotypes were treated as single units for association and clustering because of strong linkage in the cohort. Across 300 to 400 genotyped donors of the cohort, an average of about 200,000 unique TCR beta nucleotide sequences per donor were sequenced, and approximately 17% of those sequences were non-productive. The full study reports these points: The study listed 150 to 200 TCR beta chains as associated with cytomegalovirus. Some IMGT-functional V segments, including TRBV6-2 and TRBV6-3, could not be distinguished by the 87-base-pair reads and were therefore excluded. Broadly in line with IMGT annotations, most TCR beta V segments showed up in productive rearrangements about 87% or about 30% of the time in an earlier analysis of around 550 of the donors. A few of the identified cytomegalovirus-associated TCR beta chains were confirmed in vitro to be specific for cytomegalovirus antigens. Most TCR sequences were observed very rarely across donors, whereas some public TCRs were present in many individuals. A later analysis found that TCR association rates varied across HLA loci, with DRB1 alleles showing the most associated TCRs and HLA-C alleles the fewest. A further reported finding was that TCR beta sequences accurately predicted the HLA-A and HLA-B alleles for most subjects in the first cohort. Cytomegalovirus status was reported to be diagnosed by the classifier with high specificity and sensitivity in both the original and validation cohorts. An association between a missense DCLRE1C variant and V-gene and J-gene trimming of TCR beta chains was found in a later genetic analysis and replicated in an independent cohort. A later analysis found that most CMV-associated TCR beta chains appeared HLA-restricted, with HLA associations seemingly driven largely by CMV exposure. HLA typing was unavailable for some donors at each locus, so association tests used only the typed subset. Compared with the approximately 670-donor mean, donors in an Asian-associated ancestry cluster had fewer N-insertions in productive TCRs, according to a later genetic analysis. The authors suggested that the approach could potentially be generalized to other disease states and immunological phenotypes. When HLA alleles, especially DR and DQ, strongly co-occurred, TCR associations were difficult to assign to individual alleles. At a false discovery rate of 0.05, a later analysis linked around 17,000 TCR beta sequences to specific HLA alleles. For the cohort, immune exposure information was limited to CMV serostatus. Sequencing depth was assumed to be roughly uniform across donors in the presence/absence analyses, though that assumption may not hold. In a later analysis, HLA-associated TCR beta chains showed more clonal expansion and lower generation probabilities than non-associated chains that were equally common. A cluster of highly shared sequence variants was judged likely to be a technical artifact of the sequencing pipeline. Correlated functional status among segregating V segments might reflect linkage disequilibrium, but an unknown experimental factor could not be ruled out. In this cohort, only TCR beta chains were sequenced, and detectable features were limited by the absence of alpha or paired-chain data. A later analysis reported that several top co-occurrence clusters appeared linked to parvovirus B19, influenza, CMV and Epstein-Barr virus. The earlier analysis of approximately 540 of the donors excluded approximately 15 rarely observed V segments, including chromosome 9 orphons, because counts were too low.

The cohort consisted of 650 to 850 healthy bone marrow donors. All cohort members were sampled while nominally healthy, although unrecorded immune exposures were likely present. The donor was CMV seronegative and was included in the group of 352 seronegative cohort members. A peripheral blood sample was collected from each donor, and TCR beta sequencing was performed on peripheral blood mononuclear cells. The Qiagen DNeasy Blood Extraction Kit was used to extract genomic DNA from the blood cell samples. Based on the germline V gene (reference sequence), the CDR1 and CDR2 sequences are MNHEY and SMNVEV. Relative to germline, V is missing 4 bases and J is missing 7 bases, with 1 base of the junction outside any gene match. The CDR3 contains 13 residues, cysteine and phenylalanine counted. Only the CDR3 region is kept as DNA, spanning 39 bases read in frame from base 1. The receptor library was made with the immunoSEQ multiplex PCR assay. A mixture of 60 forward primers for TCR Vbeta segments and 13 reverse primers for TCR Jbeta segments was used in the multiplex PCR. A multiplex PCR assay on genomic DNA amplified the CDR3 region of rearranged TCR beta genes. On the Illumina HiSeq System, the amplified TCR beta libraries were sequenced as 87-base-pair reads. For the original study's pipeline: Across the 640 or so repertoires, a later analysis counted 78 million or so unique TCR beta chains, around 11 million of which were shared by at least two donors. A nearest-neighbor algorithm error-corrected the raw reads and collapsed the reads into unique sequences, merging closely related sequences to remove PCR and sequencing errors. V, D and J gene segments were assigned by aligning CDR3 sequences to IMGT reference sequences. For a sequence to be retained, at least a six-nucleotide match to both a V gene segment and a J gene segment was required. A rearrangement was called productive if the CDR3 had no stop codons and remained in frame with V and J, and every other rearrangement was called non-productive. Following IMGT convention, CDR3 was defined as the stretch from the second conserved V-encoded cysteine up to the conserved J-encoded phenylalanine. The earlier analysis of more than 450 of the donors excluded sequences that lacked an unambiguous match to a single V gene segment. An earlier analysis of under 750 of the donors called V segments functional above 56.7% productive rearrangements and segregating when the between-donor standard deviation exceeded 5%. A statistical classification framework was built to diagnose cytomegalovirus status from the catalog of TCR beta chain sequences. A later analysis assigned V and J genes by comparing TCR nucleotide sequences with IMGT/GENE-DB human TR gene sequences. A later analysis assigned CDR3 sequences and most-parsimonious VDJ recombination scenarios with the TCRdist pipeline. A later analysis defined each TCR beta chain by its CDR3 amino acid sequence plus V-gene family, and excluded reads lacking a unique V-gene family. In a later analysis, approximately 640 highly shared, low-generation-probability nucleotide sequences were removed to address suspected cross-contamination and a sequencing artifact. A later analysis calculated a clonal expansion index for each public chain from normalized within-repertoire ranks of inferred template counts. Generation probabilities in a later analysis came from a VDJ recombination model fitted to out-of-frame rearrangements, and those results were checked against IGoR. In a later analysis, hypergeometric tests were used to score TCR-TCR, TCR-HLA and TCR-CMV co-occurrence, with a repertoire-size bias correction applied to TCR pairs. In a later analysis, false discovery rates were estimated by permuting HLA or CMV assignments 20 times. In a later analysis, co-occurring TCRs were grouped using DBSCAN, with TCRdist sequence similarity added in when clustering inside HLA-allele-positive subsets. Repertoires with fewer than 30,000 or more than 120,000 public chains, plus five repertoires with anomalous nucleotide sharing, were excluded from co-occurrence clustering. The table comes from immuneACCESS by way of TCRdb, which keeps in-frame sequences with V and J called. Part of the clones is missing from these tables; in studies checked, under half for an unresolved V gene and the rest for unknown reasons. The DNA was the basis for D and trimming; V, J and clone size are from that table. In this sample the table shows about 140,000 clones, just under 85% of which occur a single time. Of the sample, under 2% is held by the ten largest clones.

The TCR originated in a woman aged 40 to 50 in good health and CMV-seronegative. The chain is assembled from TRBV27 and TRBJ1-6; 7 junctional bases match TRBD1. The sequencing sample was made of PBMCs. The nucleotides read TGTGCCAGCAGTTGGGACAGCAATTCACCCCTCCACTTT. This yields the protein CASSWDSNSPLHF.